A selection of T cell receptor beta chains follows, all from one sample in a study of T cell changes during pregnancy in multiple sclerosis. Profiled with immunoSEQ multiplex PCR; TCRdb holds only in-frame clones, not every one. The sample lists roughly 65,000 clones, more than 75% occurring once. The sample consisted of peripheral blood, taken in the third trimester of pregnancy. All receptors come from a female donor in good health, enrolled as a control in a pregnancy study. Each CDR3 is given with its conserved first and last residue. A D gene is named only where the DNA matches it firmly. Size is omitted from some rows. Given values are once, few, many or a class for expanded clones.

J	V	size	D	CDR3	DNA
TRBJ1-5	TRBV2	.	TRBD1	CASRWDRGNQPQHF	TGTGCCAGCAGATGGGACAGGGGCAATCAGCCCCAGCATTTT
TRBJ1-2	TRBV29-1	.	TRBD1	CSVSGQGAYGYTF	TGCAGCGTTTCGGGACAGGGGGCTTATGGCTACACCTTC
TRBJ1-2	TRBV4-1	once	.	CASSQPAQYAGYTF	TGCGCCAGCAGCCAGCCGGCACAGTATGCTGGCTACACCTTC
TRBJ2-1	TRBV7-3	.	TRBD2	CASSIQRGGLNEQFF	TGTGCCAGCAGCATCCAGCGGGGGGGCCTTAATGAGCAGTTCTTC
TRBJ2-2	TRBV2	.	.	CATRGTTGELFF	TGTGCCACCCGGGGGACCACCGGGGAGCTGTTTTTT
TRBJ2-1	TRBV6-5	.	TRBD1	CASSLGITGAYNEQFF	TGTGCCAGCAGTTTAGGGATAACAGGGGCCTACAATGAGCAGTTCTTC
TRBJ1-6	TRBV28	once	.	CASSYGQSNSPLHF	TGTGCCAGCAGTTACGGACAGTCGAATTCACCCCTCCACTTT
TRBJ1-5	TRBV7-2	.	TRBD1	CASSSLTGGYSNQPQHF	TGTGCCAGCAGCTCCCTAACAGGGGGCTATAGCAATCAGCCCCAGCATTTT
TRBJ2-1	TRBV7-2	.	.	CASSPAYNEQFF	TGTGCCAGCAGCCCCGCCTACAATGAGCAGTTCTTC
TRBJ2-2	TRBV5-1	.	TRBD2	CASSLLSGGSNTGELFF	TGCGCCAGCAGCTTGCTTAGCGGGGGGTCGAACACCGGGGAGCTGTTTTTT
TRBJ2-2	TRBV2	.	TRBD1	CASSRDRVGTGELFF	TGTGCCAGCAGCCGAGACAGGGTTGGCACCGGGGAGCTGTTTTTT
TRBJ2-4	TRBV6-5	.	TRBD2	CASSSRGGADIQYF	TGTGCCAGCAGTTCCCGGGGGGGGGCAGACATTCAGTACTTC
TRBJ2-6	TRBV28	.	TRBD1	CASSSLGTAGANVLTF	TGTGCCAGCAGTTCCCTTGGGACAGCTGGGGCCAACGTCCTGACTTTC